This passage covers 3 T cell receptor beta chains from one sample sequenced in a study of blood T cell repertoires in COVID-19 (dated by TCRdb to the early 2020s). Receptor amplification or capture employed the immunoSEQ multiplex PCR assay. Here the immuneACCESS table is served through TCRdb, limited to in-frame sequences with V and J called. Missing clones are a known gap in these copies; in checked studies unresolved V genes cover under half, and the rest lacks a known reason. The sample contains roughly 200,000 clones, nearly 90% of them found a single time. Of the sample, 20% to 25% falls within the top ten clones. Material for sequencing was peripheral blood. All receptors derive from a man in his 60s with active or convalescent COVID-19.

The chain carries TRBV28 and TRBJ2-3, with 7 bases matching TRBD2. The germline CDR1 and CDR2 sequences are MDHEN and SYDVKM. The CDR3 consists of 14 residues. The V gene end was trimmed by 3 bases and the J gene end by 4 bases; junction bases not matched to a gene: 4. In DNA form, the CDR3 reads TGTGCCAGCAGTTTCGGGGGGTCGTCAGATACGCAGTATTTT. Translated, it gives CASSFGGSSDTQYF. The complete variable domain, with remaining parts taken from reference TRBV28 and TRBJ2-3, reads DVKVTQSSRYLVKRTGEKVFLECVQDMDHENMFWYRQDPGLGLRLIYFSYDVKMKEKGDIPEGYSVSREKKERFSLILESASTNQTSMYLCASSFGGSSDTQYFGPGTRLTVL.

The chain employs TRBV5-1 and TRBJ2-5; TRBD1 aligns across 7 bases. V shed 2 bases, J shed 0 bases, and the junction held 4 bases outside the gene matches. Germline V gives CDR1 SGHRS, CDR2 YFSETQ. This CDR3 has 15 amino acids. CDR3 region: CASSFTGTDQETQYF. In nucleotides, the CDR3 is TGCGCCAGCAGCTTTACCGGGACAGACCAAGAGACCCAGTACTTC.

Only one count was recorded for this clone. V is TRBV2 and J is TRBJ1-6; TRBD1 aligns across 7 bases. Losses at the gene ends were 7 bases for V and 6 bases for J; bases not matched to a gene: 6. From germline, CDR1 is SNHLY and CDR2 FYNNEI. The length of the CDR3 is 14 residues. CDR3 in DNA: TGTGCCAGCACTAAGGGGACAGTTAATTCACCCCTCCACTTT. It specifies CASTKGTVNSPLHF.